These 18 T cell receptor beta chains were all obtained from the same sample, sequenced in a study of blood T cell repertoires in COVID-19. Generated by immunoSEQ multiplex PCR, the TCRdb table keeps only in-frame clones and is missing some. The sample includes roughly 200,000 clones, around 89% seen only once; the top ten take over 1.5%. The specimen sequenced was peripheral blood. The source is a man in his 70s with acute or convalescent COVID-19.

This clone was seen only once. CDR3 protein: CASSREIGELFF. The DNA for the CDR3 is TGTGCCAGCAGTAGGGAGATCGGGGAGCTGTTTTTT. This rearrangement joins TRBV7-9 to TRBJ2-2, with D perhaps matching TRBD2 (5 bases). V lost 6 bases to trimming and J lost 7 bases, with 9 bases between them. The CDR3 length is 12 residues. In germline, CDR1 is SEHNR, CDR2 FQNEAQ (reference sequence).

V usage is TRBV27 and J usage is TRBJ2-7; TRBD2 matches 8 bases. This CDR3 has 20 amino acids. CDR1 is MNHEY, CDR2 SMNVEV, per germline (reference sequence). V gave up 0 bases and J gave up 3 bases; unmatched junction bases: 19. The DNA of the CDR3 is TGTGCCAGCAGTTTATCCCGCGCCGGCAATCGGGTAGCGGGGATCTACGAGCAGTACTTC. Translated: CASSLSRAGNRVAGIYEQYF.

This clone occurred once. The J gene is TRBJ1-5, the V gene TRBV20-1; D possibly corresponds to TRBD1 (5 bases). V was clipped by 3 bases and J by 3 bases, with 9 bases between them. The CDR3 consists of 13 residues. Germline CDR1 reads DFQATT; CDR2 reads SNEGSKA (reference sequence). CDR3 DNA sequence: TGCAGTGCTAGTCGGGGGGTCAATCAGCCCCAGCATTTT. It translates to CSASRGVNQPQHF.

The V call is TRBV29-1, the J call TRBJ2-7, with 7 bases aligning to TRBD1. The V segment lost 5 bases and the J segment 1 base; nucleotides outside the gene matches: 8. The germline V gene has CDR1 SQVTM and CDR2 ANQGSEA. The CDR3 covers 14 residues. The CDR3 loop reads CSVLRDRSSYEQYF. In nucleotides, the CDR3 is TGCAGCGTTCTAAGGGACAGAAGTTCCTACGAGCAGTACTTC.

J is TRBJ2-3 and V is TRBV4-1; D not resolved. CDR3 length: 15 amino acids. Per the germline V gene, CDR1 is MGHRA and CDR2 is YSYEKL. Trimming took off 0 bases at V and 3 bases at J, with 10 bases between the two ends. The CDR3 region is CASSQDQSGTDTQYF. CDR3 nucleotide sequence: TGCGCCAGCAGCCAAGATCAGTCCGGGACAGATACGCAGTATTTT.

The gene calls are TRBV2 and TRBJ1-4; TRBD1 aligns across 10 bases. The junction had 9 bases not matched to a gene; V was cut back by 6 bases and J by 5 bases. CDR1 SNHLY and CDR2 FYNNEI come from the germline V gene. This CDR3 spans 16 amino acids. The CDR3 coding sequence is TGTGCCAGCAGCCTTGATAGGACAGGGGGGAATGAAAAACTGTTTTTT. This encodes CASSLDRTGGNEKLFF.

This chain uses TRBV29-1 with TRBJ2-7; TRBD2 aligns across 13 bases. This CDR3 comprises 14 residues. Unmatched junction bases numbered 5, after V lost 6 bases and J lost 3 bases. Germline CDR1 reads SQVTM; CDR2 reads ANQGSEA. The CDR3 coding sequence is TGCAGCGTCGGGACTAGCGGGAATTTCTACGAGCAGTACTTC. It is translated as CSVGTSGNFYEQYF.

The V gene is TRBV2, the J gene TRBJ1-1; 11 bases align to TRBD1. The CDR3 length is 15 residues. Germline-derived CDR1 and CDR2 are SNHLY and FYNNEI. Trimming took 6 bases from V and 5 from J; bases not matched to a gene: 8. CDR3 sequence reads: CASRKIGTGGTEAFF. The CDR3 DNA reads as TGTGCCAGCAGGAAAATCGGGACAGGGGGGACTGAAGCTTTCTTT. Drawing the rest from reference TRBV2 and TRBJ1-1, the complete variable domain is EPEVTQTPSHQVTQMGQEVILRCVPISNHLYFYWYRQILGQKVEFLVSFYNNEISEKSEIFDDQFSVERPDGSNFTLKIRSTKLEDSAMYFCASRKIGTGGTEAFFGQGTRLTVV.

The chain uses TRBV18 and TRBJ2-7; 9 bases fit TRBD2. The CDR3 totals 17 residues. Germline V CDR1 and CDR2: KGHSH, LQKENI. V gave up 6 bases and J gave up 4 bases; unmatched junction bases: 16. CDR3 protein: CASSPRVSGSNGYEQYF. The CDR3 nucleotides are TGTGCCAGCTCGCCCCGGGTTAGCGGGAGTAACGGTTACGAGCAGTACTTC.

The gene calls are TRBV5-1 and TRBJ2-2, with 9 bases fitting TRBD2. V lost 4 bases, J lost 2 bases, and 18 bases stayed unmatched. The CDR3 is 20 amino acids. Germline CDR1 is SGHRS and CDR2 is YFSETQ. For the CDR3, the DNA is TGCGCCAGCAGCCCGTCAGGGGCCCGGCTAGCGGGATCAAACACCGGGGAGCTGTTTTTT. Protein: CASSPSGARLAGSNTGELFF. Full variable domain (rest looked up from reference TRBV5-1 and TRBJ2-2): KAGVTQTPRYLIKTRGQQVTLSCSPISGHRSVSWYQQTPGQGLQFLFEYFSETQRNKGNFPGRFSGRQFSNSRSEMNVSTLELGDSALYLCASSPSGARLAGSNTGELFFGEGSRLTVL.

The chain employs TRBV12-5 and TRBJ2-5; 7 bases fit TRBD1. This CDR3 region has 13 residues. V was clipped by 7 bases and J by 8 bases; unmatched bases: 10. Germline V CDR1 and CDR2: LGHNT, FRNRAP. This chain's CDR3 is CASAASGTATQYF. The CDR3 DNA follows: TGTGCTAGTGCAGCTTCCGGGACAGCAACCCAGTACTTC.

The chain has TRBV5-1 and TRBJ2-2, with D tentatively TRBD1 (6 bases). The germline V and J ends were trimmed by 4 bases and 1 base, with 20 bases remaining between them. The CDR3 spans 18 residues. CDR1 is SGHRS, CDR2 YFSETQ, per germline. The CDR3 protein is CASSVGHLTPQNTGELFF. The CDR3 bases are TGCGCCAGCAGCGTGGGACACTTAACTCCCCAGAACACCGGGGAGCTGTTTTTT.

This clone was recorded a few times. V and J are TRBV5-4 and TRBJ2-4, with D unclear. This CDR3 is 13 amino acids long. Germline CDR1 SGHNT, CDR2 YYREEE (reference sequence). V was shortened by 1 base and J by 5 bases, with 7 bases between the two germline ends. CDR3 bases: TGTGCCAGCAGCTTGATAGGAGAAAACATTCAGTACTTC. Translating gives CASSLIGENIQYF.

The rearrangement joins TRBV7-6 to TRBJ1-1; a possible D gene is TRBD1 (5 bases). The V gene's germline CDR1 is SGHVS and CDR2 FNYEAQ. This CDR3 is 15 amino acids long. V was trimmed by 5 bases and J by 4 bases, leaving 17 bases between them. In DNA form, the CDR3 reads TGTGCCAGCAGCGCGGGACCGAGAACGACCACTGAAGCTTTCTTT. It translates to CASSAGPRTTTEAFF.

The DNA for the CDR3 is TGTGCCAGCAGCTTAACAGGGGCCTTCAATCAGCCCCAGCATTTT. Its translation is CASSLTGAFNQPQHF. The chain combines TRBV7-9 with TRBJ1-5; 7 nucleotides agree with TRBD1. Germline V gene data show CDR1 as SEHNR and CDR2 as FQNEAQ (reference sequence). V dropped 2 bases and J dropped 3; count of bases not matched to a gene: 4. The CDR3 covers 15 residues.

The chain is built from TRBV5-1 and TRBJ1-3; no definite D call. Trimming stripped 0 bases from V and 4 bases from J, with 8 bases between. This CDR3 spans 14 amino acids. Germline loops: CDR1 SGHRS, CDR2 YFSETQ. This CDR3 is CASSLGYSGNTIYF. CDR3 nucleotide sequence: TGCGCCAGCAGCTTGGGATACTCCGGAAACACCATATATTTT.

The rearrangement uses TRBV5-4 and TRBJ2-3; 10 bases are shared with TRBD1. With V trimmed by 4 bases and J by 4 bases, 6 bases remained unmatched. This CDR3 has 15 amino acids. Germline V CDR1 and CDR2: SGHNT, YYREEE (reference sequence). The CDR3, as DNA: TGTGCCAGCAGCCAGGGACAGGGGTTAGCAGATACGCAGTATTTT. It is translated as CASSQGQGLADTQYF.

The chain recombines TRBV29-1 with TRBJ1-5, with a tentative D call TRBD1 (5 bases). Trimming took 5 bases from V and 2 from J, leaving 19 bases between them. The CDR3 is 16 residues long. The germline gives CDR1 SQVTM, CDR2 ANQGSEA. CDR3: CSVCFDGAMGNQPQHF. DNA of the CDR3: TGCAGCGTTTGTTTTGATGGGGCGATGGGCAATCAGCCCCAGCATTTT.